This TCR beta chain was recovered during a study of cytomegalovirus exposure and HLA in healthy donors. Study in general: The 110 or so validation repertoires used a platform that matched the one used for the approximately 610 first-cohort repertoires, as a later analysis reported. Study observations and caveats: Many donors carried some public TCRs, although rarity characterized most TCR sequences.

Turning to this clone: Its antigen remains unknown.

The CDR3 extends over 13 amino acids. V lost 6 bases and J lost 2, with 10 bases in between. CDR1 and CDR2 from the germline V gene are SGHDN and FVKESK. Produced via immunoSEQ multiplex PCR; TCRdb's table is partial and in-frame only. The table has 150,000 to 200,000 clones, about 84% seen once; the top ten hold roughly 1.5%. The clonotype was recovered from a woman in her late teens or twenties in good health and CMV-seronegative. The chain employs TRBV14 and TRBJ1-1; weak D call: TRBD1 (5 bases). Sequencing was carried out using PBMCs. Here the CDR3 reads CASRSRGNTEAFF. For the CDR3, the DNA is TGTGCCAGCAGATCTAGGGGAAACACTGAAGCTTTCTTT. Variable domain in full (rest from reference TRBV14 and TRBJ1-1): EAGVTQFPSHSVIEKGQTVTLRCDPISGHDNLYWYRRVMGKEIKFLLHFVKESKQDESGMPNNRFLAERTGGTYSTLKVQPAELEDSGVYFCASRSRGNTEAFFGQGTRLTVV.